This section outlines one T cell receptor beta chain sequence together with its context. This sample is part of a study of blood T cell repertoires in COVID-19. About the study: The United States, Italy and Spain supplied acute and convalescent COVID-19 samples. Sample material is recorded as cDNA or gDNA derived from T cells, B-cell-depleted T cells, or PBMCs.

In the source study's methods: Reference gene primer amplification in the assay estimated nucleated cell counts. The repertoire was sequenced with immunoSEQ multiplex PCR; TCRdb's copy has only in-frame clones and lacks some. The V and J calls and clone size come from that table; D and trimming were worked out from the DNA. The table lists about 110,000 clones, 84% of them singletons. The length of the CDR3 is 15 residues. Germline CDR1 reads MGHRA; CDR2 reads YSYEKL. V dropped 2 bases and J dropped 8 bases, with 13 bases sitting between them. The gene calls are TRBV4-1 and TRBJ1-6; TRBD1 is a possible D gene (6 bases). The specimen sequenced was peripheral blood. The source is a human donor in a cohort sampled during active COVID-19. This chain's CDR3 is CASSQPGRGDSPLHF. As DNA, the CDR3 is TGCGCCAGCAGCCAACCGGGCAGGGGAGATTCACCCCTCCACTTT.